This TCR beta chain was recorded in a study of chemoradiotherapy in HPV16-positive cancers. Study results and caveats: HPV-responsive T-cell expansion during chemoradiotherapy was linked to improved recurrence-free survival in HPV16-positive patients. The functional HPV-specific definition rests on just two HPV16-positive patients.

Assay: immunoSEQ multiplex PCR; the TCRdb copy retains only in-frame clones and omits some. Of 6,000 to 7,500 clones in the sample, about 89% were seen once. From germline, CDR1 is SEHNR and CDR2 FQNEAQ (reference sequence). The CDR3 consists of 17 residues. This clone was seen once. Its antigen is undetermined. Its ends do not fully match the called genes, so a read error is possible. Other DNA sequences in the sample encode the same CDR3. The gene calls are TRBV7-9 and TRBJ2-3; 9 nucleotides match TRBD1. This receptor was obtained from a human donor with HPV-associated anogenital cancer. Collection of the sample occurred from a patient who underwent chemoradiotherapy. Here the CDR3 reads CASRLNPGQGSTDTQYF. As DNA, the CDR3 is TGTGCCAGCAGGCTAAATCCGGGACAGGGCAGCACAGATACACAGTATTTT.